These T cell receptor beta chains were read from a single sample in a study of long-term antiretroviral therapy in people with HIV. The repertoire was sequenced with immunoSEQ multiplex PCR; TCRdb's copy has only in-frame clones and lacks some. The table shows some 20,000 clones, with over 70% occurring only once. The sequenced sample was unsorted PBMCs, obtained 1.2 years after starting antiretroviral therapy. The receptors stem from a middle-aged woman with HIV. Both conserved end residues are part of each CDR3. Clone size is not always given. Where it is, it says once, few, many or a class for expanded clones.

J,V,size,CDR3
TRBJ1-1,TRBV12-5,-,CASGFGRDTEAFF
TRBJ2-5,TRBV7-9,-,CASSLAGLQETQYF
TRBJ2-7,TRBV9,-,CASSHTGFEQYF
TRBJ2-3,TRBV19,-,CASSPPSSNTDTQYF
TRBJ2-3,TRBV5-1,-,CASSLGGEDTQYF
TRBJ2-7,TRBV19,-,CASSGQAEGYEQYF
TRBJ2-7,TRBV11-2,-,CASSPATSGVYEQYF
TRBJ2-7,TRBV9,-,CASSQMGDEQYF
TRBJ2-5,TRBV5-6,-,CASSDTGYRETQYF
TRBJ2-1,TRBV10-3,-,CAIRRQGTHNEQFF
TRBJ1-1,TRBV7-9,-,CASSLGQGSEAFF
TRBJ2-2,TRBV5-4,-,CASSLSQGLAAGELFF
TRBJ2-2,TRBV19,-,CASSIRPFQDRGSTGELFF
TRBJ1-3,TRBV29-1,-,CSGQGGNTIYF
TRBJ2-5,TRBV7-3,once,CASSQGGFEGETQYF
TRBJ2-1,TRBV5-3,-,CARSAILGHLNSYNEQFF
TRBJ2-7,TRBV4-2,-,CASSPAGGQQAIYEQYF
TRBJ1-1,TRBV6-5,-,CASGRQGSNTEAFF
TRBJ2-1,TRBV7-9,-,CASSSGGEQFF
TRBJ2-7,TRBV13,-,CASSSRPQYEQYF
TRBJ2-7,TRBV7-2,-,CASSLEGQGFDEQYF
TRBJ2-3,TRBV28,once,CASSFGRVRGTQYF
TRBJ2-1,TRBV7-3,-,CASSEGLYNEQFF
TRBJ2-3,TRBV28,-,CASSLLAGGPGTDTQYF
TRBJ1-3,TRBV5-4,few,CASSSPGRAGNTIYF
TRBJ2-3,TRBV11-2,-,CASTLAWQADTQYF
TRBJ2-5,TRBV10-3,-,CAISDRLRDRGQETQYF
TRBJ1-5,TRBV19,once,CATLGRVGRQDQPQHF
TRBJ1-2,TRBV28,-,CASSNGGARYNYGYTF
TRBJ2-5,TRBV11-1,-,CASSTGLQETQYF
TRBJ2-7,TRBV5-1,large,CASSWLQGVSYEQYF
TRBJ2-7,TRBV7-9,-,CASSLGAGDSYEQYF
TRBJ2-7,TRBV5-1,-,CASRPSGLSGEQYF
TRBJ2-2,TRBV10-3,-,CATVGPPTGELFF
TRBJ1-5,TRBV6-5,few,CASSSGLNNQPQHF
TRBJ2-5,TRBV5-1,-,CASSTGTSGGQETQYF
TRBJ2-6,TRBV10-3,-,CAIRGTPGANVLTF
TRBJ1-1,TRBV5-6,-,CASSFYRGRTEAFF
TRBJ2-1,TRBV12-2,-,CASRFPRRRGYNEQFF
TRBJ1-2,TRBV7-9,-,CASSRIEDPYGYTF
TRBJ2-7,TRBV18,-,CASSPGGAEEQYF